One sample yielded the 31 T cell receptor beta chains listed below, sequenced in a study of CD8 T cells in ankylosing spondylitis. TCRdb reprocessed the 5' RACE reads via MiXCR and lists one record per CDR3 protein. The sample records approximately 130,000 distinct CDR3 sequences, approximately 10% being singletons. The sample consisted of blood, either unsorted or a sorted T cell fraction (not recorded which). The receptors stem from a male donor with ankylosing spondylitis or in good health (not recorded which).

This clonotype was seen ten or more times. The chain recombines TRBV7-2 with TRBJ2-7; 13 bases map to TRBD2. Germline CDR1 is SGHTA and CDR2 is FQGNSA. V was clipped by 10 bases and J by 6 bases; unmatched bases: 6. There are 13 residues in the CDR3. The CDR3 protein is CATRLAGGTEQYF. CDR3 sequence (DNA): TGTGCCACCAGACTAGCGGGAGGAACCGAGCAGTACTTC.

This clonotype was detected many times. The CDR3 nucleotides are TGTGCCAGCAGCCCCTTCAACGGACTAGCGTACGAGCAGTACTTC. The encoded protein is CASSPFNGLAYEQYF. This rearrangement joins TRBV4-2 to TRBJ2-7, with 9 bases matching TRBD2. The V and J ends lost 4 bases and 4 bases, in that order; junction bases with no gene match: 8. Looked up from germline, CDR1 is LGHNA and CDR2 is YNFKEQ. The CDR3 runs to 15 residues.

The table lists this clonotype with many counts. This chain connects TRBV7-2 to TRBJ2-3, with 13 bases matching TRBD2. Germline V gives CDR1 SGHTA, CDR2 FQGNSA. The V and J ends lost 7 bases and 3 bases, in that order; junction bases with no gene match: 7. The CDR3 runs 16 residues. The DNA for the CDR3 is TGTGCCAGCACCCGACGGACTAGCGGGAGTACAGATACGCAGTATTTT. This codes for CASTRRTSGSTDTQYF.

This clonotype turned up a few times. The J gene is TRBJ1-1, the V gene TRBV24-1; 7 bases line up with TRBD1. V lost 7 bases, J lost 1 base, and 5 bases stayed unmatched. Germline CDR1 reads KGHDR; CDR2 reads SFDVKD. The CDR3 is 14 residues long. DNA for the CDR3: TGTGCCACCAGCGCGGGACAGAGGAACACTGAAGCTTTCTTT. Translated: CATSAGQRNTEAFF.

The chain recombines TRBV6-5 with TRBJ2-3; TRBD2 matches at 7 bases. This CDR3 has 17 amino acids. With V trimmed by 4 bases and J by 5 bases, 15 bases remained unmatched. Germline assignment: CDR1 MNHEY and CDR2 SVGAGI. CDR3 DNA: TGTGCCAGCAGTTTCCGTCAGCGGGGTGGGGTGAGAGATACGCAGTATTTT. Translated: CASSFRQRGGVRDTQYF.

This clonotype was found many times. The chain carries TRBV29-1 and TRBJ2-5; tentatively, D is TRBD2 (5 bases). The V and J ends lost 7 bases and 5 bases respectively, with 14 bases between them. CDR1 is SQVTM and CDR2 is ANQGSEA in the germline V gene. The CDR3 spans 12 residues. CDR3 nucleotides: TGCAGCGCCAAGCCGGGAAGGGAGACCCAGTACTTC. Translation: CSAKPGRETQYF.

The CDR3: CASRGTLRSGANVLTF. The CDR3 DNA reads TGTGCCAGCAGGGGGACGTTACGCTCTGGGGCCAACGTCCTGACTTTC. The genes are TRBV28 and TRBJ2-6; D assignment may be TRBD1 or TRBD2 (5 bases each). The CDR3 is 16 residues long. Germline CDR1 is MDHEN and CDR2 is SYDVKM. Trimming stripped 6 bases from V and 0 bases from J, with 12 bases between.

This clonotype came up many times. This chain connects TRBV7-9 to TRBJ2-7; D gene unclear. With 3 bases removed from V and 7 bases from J, the gap between germline ends came to 13 bases. The germline gives CDR1 SEHNR, CDR2 FQNEAQ (reference sequence). The CDR3 totals 13 residues. The CDR3 sequence: CASSLPSGVEQYF. As DNA, the CDR3 is TGTGCCAGCAGCTTGCCGTCTGGTGTTGAGCAGTACTTC.

This clonotype was counted ten times or more. The rearrangement joins TRBV28 to TRBJ1-1; the D is unclear. Trimming took 1 base from V and 1 from J, leaving 10 bases between them. Per germline, CDR1 MDHEN and CDR2 SYDVKM. The CDR3 totals 15 residues. CDR3 bases: TGTGCCAGCAGTTTATACTGGGGAGAGAACACTGAAGCTTTCTTT. It is translated as CASSLYWGENTEAFF.

This clonotype was found many times. The chain employs TRBV12-3 or TRBV12-4 and TRBJ2-2; 10 nucleotides line up with TRBD2. The CDR3 loop spans 17 amino acids. V lost 3 bases to trimming and J lost 4 bases; unmatched junction nucleotides: 8. The chain's CDR3 is CASSFWLAGVSTGELFF. CDR3 nucleotides: TGTGCCAGCAGTTTTTGGCTAGCGGGAGTATCCACCGGGGAGCTGTTTTTT.

This clonotype occurred many times. This chain joins TRBV5-1 and TRBJ2-1, with 9 positions matching TRBD2. Germline V gene lookup returns CDR1 SGHRS and CDR2 YFSETQ. V lost 0 bases to trimming and J lost 7 bases; unmatched junction nucleotides: 8. This CDR3 region has 16 residues. The CDR3, as DNA: TGCGCCAGCAGCTTGGAAGGCGGGAGGGCCGGGAATGAGCAGTTCTTC. Translated: CASSLEGGRAGNEQFF.

The V gene is TRBV2, the J gene TRBJ2-1, with D possibly TRBD2 on 5 matching bases. Trimming left V 2 bases short and J 4 bases short, with 12 bases between. The germline V gene has CDR1 SNHLY and CDR2 FYNNEI. This CDR3 has 15 residues. The CDR3 loop is CASSERAEVYNEQFF. CDR3 bases: TGTGCCAGCAGTGAACGCGCGGAGGTATACAATGAGCAGTTCTTC.

This clonotype was seen repeatedly, ten times or more. The chain joins TRBV6-1 to TRBJ1-2, with D possibly matching TRBD1 (6 bases). From germline, CDR1 is MNHNS and CDR2 SASEGT. V was clipped by 5 bases and J by 4 bases, with 17 bases between them. The CDR3 extends over 15 amino acids. The CDR3 sequence: CASSPTGHPTYGYTF. CDR3 in DNA: TGTGCCAGCAGTCCTACGGGACACCCCACCTATGGCTACACCTTC.

This clonotype was counted once. CDR3 sequence (DNA): TGTGCCAGCAGCTTATCCCAGGAGGAGCTTTTCGGCTACGAGCAGTACTTC. It is translated as CASSLSQEELFGYEQYF. This chain joins TRBV7-6 and TRBJ2-7; D is perhaps TRBD2 (5 bases). The length of the CDR3 is 17 residues. With 2 bases removed from V and 3 bases from J, the gap between germline ends came to 20 bases. Per germline, CDR1 SGHVS and CDR2 FNYEAQ.

This clonotype was recorded a few times. V and J are TRBV7-9 and TRBJ2-7; no clear D. V was shortened by 3 bases and J by 2 bases, with 11 bases between the two germline ends. This CDR3 has 14 residues. Germline CDR1 is SEHNR and CDR2 is FQNEAQ (reference sequence). Here the CDR3 DNA reads TGTGCCAGCAGCTTTAGTATTGAAGCCTACGAGCAGTACTTC. This sequence encodes CASSFSIEAYEQYF.

The table lists this clonotype with many counts. The chain has TRBV20-1 and TRBJ2-4; no clear D. V was cut by 2 bases and J by 3 bases, with 8 bases left in between. Germline V gene lookup returns CDR1 DFQATT and CDR2 SNEGSKA (reference sequence). CDR3 length: 13 residues. The CDR3 DNA sequence: TGCAGTGCTAGAAGTGATAGCAAAAACATTCAGTACTTC. This gives the protein CSARSDSKNIQYF.

This clonotype was detected ten times or more. This chain connects TRBV7-2 to TRBJ1-2; D call uncertain. V gave up 5 bases and J gave up 0 bases, with 7 bases separating them. The V gene's germline CDR1 is SGHTA and CDR2 FQGNSA. CDR3 length equals 13 residues. CDR3 protein: CASSVQANYGYTF. Here the CDR3 DNA reads TGTGCCAGCAGCGTCCAAGCTAACTATGGCTACACCTTC.

This clonotype was counted at least ten times. The chain recombines TRBV20-1 with TRBJ2-5; TRBD2 matches at 7 bases. The CDR3 contains 15 residues. The V and J ends lost 8 bases and 2 bases, in that order; junction bases with no gene match: 14. CDR1 and CDR2 (germline): DFQATT, SNEGSKA (reference sequence). CDR3 bases: TGCAGTCAAGACAGCGGCGGGGGAATTCAAGAGACCCAGTACTTC. It specifies CSQDSGGGIQETQYF.

This clonotype has just a few counts. The V gene is TRBV7-9, the J gene TRBJ1-4; 7 bases map to TRBD1. This CDR3 contains 14 residues. The germline V gene encodes CDR1 SEHNR and CDR2 FQNEAQ (reference sequence). V gave up 5 bases and J gave up 7 bases; unmatched junction bases: 7. The CDR3 protein is CASSSDRDGEKLFF. CDR3 coding DNA: TGTGCCAGCAGCAGCGACAGGGATGGTGAAAAACTGTTTTTT.

This clonotype came up many times. The chain joins TRBV15 to TRBJ2-7; 13 bases align to TRBD2. The CDR3 is 19 residues long. V trimming: 0 bases; J trimming: 3 bases; junction bases outside the gene matches: 11. CDR1 and CDR2 from the germline V gene are LNHNV and YYDKDF (reference sequence). The CDR3 protein is CATSRDYGTSGNLLYEQYF. CDR3 DNA sequence: TGTGCCACCAGCAGAGATTATGGGACTAGCGGGAACTTACTCTACGAGCAGTACTTC.

This clonotype was counted at least ten times. The chain links TRBV20-1 to TRBJ2-7, with D perhaps TRBD1 or TRBD2 (6 bases each). The germline V gene has CDR1 DFQATT and CDR2 SNEGSKA (reference sequence). The CDR3 spans 14 residues. V lost 3 bases and J lost 3, with 15 bases in between. The CDR3 sequence: CSASWGALGYEQYF. As DNA, the CDR3 is TGCAGTGCTAGTTGGGGGGCATTGGGCTACGAGCAGTACTTC.

This clonotype was recorded a few times. The chain employs TRBV25-1 and TRBJ2-2, with a possible D match to TRBD2 (6 bases). The CDR3 is 16 residues long. The V gene lost 3 bases and the J gene lost 5 bases, with 16 bases spanning the gap. The germline CDR1 and CDR2 sequences are MGHDK and SYGVNS. Here the CDR3 DNA reads TGTGCCAGCAGTGAGCTCCGGGGGATAATAACCGGGGAGCTGTTTTTT. Encoded protein: CASSELRGIITGELFF.

This clonotype was counted ten times or more. The chain recombines TRBV7-8 with TRBJ2-1; no definite D call. The length of the CDR3 is 15 residues. Trimming removed 5 bases at V and 3 bases at J, with 14 bases between. The germline V gene has CDR1 SGHVS and CDR2 FQNEAQ. The CDR3 protein is CASSPPGVDYNEQFF. The CDR3 region has the DNA TGTGCCAGCAGCCCGCCTGGGGTGGACTACAATGAGCAGTTCTTC.

This clonotype was seen ten or more times. The chain links TRBV12-3 or TRBV12-4 to TRBJ2-7; the match to TRBD2 covers 7 bases. V lost 6 bases, J lost 3 bases, and 2 bases stayed unmatched. The CDR3 runs to 12 residues. The CDR3 region is CASRSGIYEQYF. CDR3 nucleotides: TGTGCCAGCAGGAGCGGGATCTACGAGCAGTACTTC.

This clonotype was recorded many times. The V gene is TRBV4-2, the J gene TRBJ2-5; weak D call: TRBD2 (6 bases). From germline, CDR1 is LGHNA and CDR2 YNFKEQ. CDR3 length equals 14 residues. V lost 1 base to trimming and J lost 7 bases, with 13 bases between them. The chain's CDR3 is CASSQVLEGGTQYF. CDR3 nucleotide sequence: TGTGCCAGCAGCCAAGTCTTGGAGGGCGGGACCCAGTACTTC.

The chain joins TRBV15 to TRBJ2-5; D not resolved. Between the trimmed V and J ends, which lost 5 bases and 5 bases, there was a span of 12 bases. The germline V gene encodes CDR1 LNHNV and CDR2 YYDKDF (reference sequence). The CDR3 consists of 13 residues. DNA of the CDR3: TGTGCCACCAGCTTACGACTGACGGAGACCCAGTACTTC. The encoded protein is CATSLRLTETQYF. Based on the CDR3 plus reference TRBV15 and TRBJ2-5, the full variable domain is DAMVIQNPRYQVTQFGKPVTLSCSQTLNHNVMYWYQQKSSQAPKLLFHYYDKDFNNEADTPDNFQSRRPNTSFCFLDIRSPGLGDTAMYLCATSLRLTETQYFGPGTRLLVL.

This clonotype was seen repeatedly, ten times or more. This chain joins TRBV29-1 and TRBJ2-5; no definite D call. Germline CDR1 SQVTM, CDR2 ANQGSEA. V was cut by 6 bases and J by 5 bases, with 13 bases left in between. This CDR3 has 12 amino acids. CDR3 nucleotides: TGCAGCGTAATGACACTGCTGGAGACCCAGTACTTC. Translating gives CSVMTLLETQYF.

This clonotype was picked up many times. The chain links TRBV20-1 to TRBJ2-7, with D unclear. Germline CDR1 DFQATT, CDR2 SNEGSKA (reference sequence). This CDR3 region has 11 residues. Trimming stripped 7 bases from V and 1 base from J, with 8 bases between. CDR3 sequence (DNA): TGCAGTGGAACCGCGTCCTACGAGCAGTACTTC. This gives the protein CSGTASYEQYF.

The table lists this clonotype with many counts. This chain links TRBV21-1 with TRBJ2-3. TRBV21-1 is a documented pseudogene. This CDR3 is built from 13 residues. CDR3 in DNA: TGTGCCAGCAGCAAACGCCAAGCAGATACGCAGTATTTT. Residues: CASSKRQADTQYF.

This clonotype appeared many times. The CDR3: CSASPRDRESYEQFF. CDR3 bases: TGCAGTGCTAGCCCACGGGACAGGGAATCATATGAGCAGTTCTTC. This chain links TRBV20-1 with TRBJ2-1, with TRBD1 matching 9 bases. CDR3 length equals 15 residues. Germline V lookup: CDR1 DFQATT, CDR2 SNEGSKA (reference sequence). J lost 8 bases, V lost 3 bases, and 11 bases had no gene match.

This clonotype was counted ten times or more. The chain joins TRBV27 to TRBJ2-1; 10 nucleotides match TRBD1. Germline CDR1 reads MNHEY; CDR2 reads SMNVEV (reference sequence). This CDR3 is 18 amino acids long. The junction had 10 bases not matched to a gene; V was cut back by 5 bases and J by 0 bases. The CDR3 DNA is TGTGCCAGCAGTCGGACAGGGGGGGATTCGAGCTCCTACAATGAGCAGTTCTTC. As protein: CASSRTGGDSSSYNEQFF.